The 14 T cell receptor beta chains presented below share a single source sample, sequenced in a study of cytomegalovirus exposure and HLA in healthy donors. Primers: 60 Vbeta forward and 13 Jbeta reverse. Profiled with immunoSEQ multiplex PCR; TCRdb holds only in-frame clones, not every one. The table lists approximately 140,000 clones, about four fifths of them singletons. Sequenced input: PBMCs. All receptors derive from a man aged 35-49 years in good health and CMV-seropositive.

The chain's CDR3 is CAWSVMVASGGQFF. The CDR3 coding sequence is TGTGCCTGGAGTGTTATGGTGGCTAGCGGTGGGCAGTTCTTC. The chain carries TRBV30 and TRBJ2-1; 7 bases match TRBD2. Germline lookup yields CDR1 GTSNPN and CDR2 SVGIG (reference sequence). The junction had 11 bases not matched to a gene; V was cut back by 0 bases and J by 12 bases. The CDR3 is 14 amino acids.

In this sample, this clone turned up once. V is TRBV29-1 and J is TRBJ2-7; 7 nucleotides agree with TRBD2. The ends lost 3 bases at V and 9 bases at J; junction bases unmatched: 8. The CDR3 has 12 residues. CDR1 and CDR2 from the germline V gene are SQVTM and ANQGSEA. CDR3 nucleotide sequence: TGCAGCGTTGATCCGGGGGGTCAAGGGCAGTACTTC. Translation gives CSVDPGGQGQYF.

The chain combines TRBV5-4 with TRBJ2-2, with 8 bases fitting TRBD2. This CDR3 is 17 amino acids long. V lost 4 bases to trimming and J lost 8 bases; unmatched junction nucleotides: 16. Germline CDR1 reads SGHNT; CDR2 reads YYREEE (reference sequence). This CDR3 reads CASSPGGAGGRGGELFF. CDR3 sequence (DNA): TGTGCCAGCAGCCCGGGCGGTGCGGGGGGCCGAGGGGGGGAGCTGTTTTTT.

The rearrangement links TRBV19 to TRBJ1-1; D perhaps matches TRBD1 (5 bases). Germline V lookup: CDR1 LNHDA, CDR2 SQIVND (reference sequence). Deletions cut 0 bases from V and 6 bases from J, with 11 bases between. CDR3 length: 14 residues. CDR3 coding DNA: TGTGCCAGTAGTATAGAGGGGCGGGGGTCTGAAGCTTTCTTT. Protein: CASSIEGRGSEAFF.

V gene TRBV29-1 combines with J gene TRBJ1-1, with 7 bases identical to TRBD1. V lost 7 bases to trimming and J lost 4 bases; unmatched junction nucleotides: 15. Germline V gene data show CDR1 as SQVTM and CDR2 as ANQGSEA. The CDR3 is made up of 15 amino acids. The CDR3 DNA is TGCAGCGCTCAGGACAGGAGAACTGGGAGCACTGAAGCTTTCTTT. Translated: CSAQDRRTGSTEAFF. The entire variable domain, with the rest obtained from reference TRBV29-1 and TRBJ1-1, is as follows: SAVISQKPSRDICQRGTSLTIQCQVDSQVTMMFWYRQQPGQSLTLIATANQGSEATYESGFVIDKFPISRPNLTFSTLTVSNMSPEDSSIYLCSAQDRRTGSTEAFFGQGTRLTVV.

Written as DNA, the CDR3 is TGTGCCAGCAGCCGAAACAGGGGCGGGTACGAGCAGTACTTC. Translating gives CASSRNRGGYEQYF. This sequence joins TRBV5-5 and TRBJ2-7; TRBD1 aligns across 7 bases. The V gene end was trimmed by 4 bases and the J gene end by 4 bases; junction bases not matched to a gene: 8. The germline CDR1 and CDR2 sequences are SGHKS and YYEKEE (reference sequence). This CDR3 is built from 14 residues.

This clone was picked up one time. The rearrangement links TRBV30 to TRBJ1-2; TRBD1 is a possible D gene (5 bases). V lost 4 bases and J 2 bases, leaving 11 bases between the germline ends. The CDR3 extends over 13 amino acids. Looked up from germline, CDR1 is GTSNPN and CDR2 is SVGIG (reference sequence). CDR3 nucleotides: TGTGCCTGGATCCCGGGGGGAAACTATGGCTACACCTTC. It specifies CAWIPGGNYGYTF. The full variable domain, rest sourced from reference TRBV30 and TRBJ1-2, is SQTIHQWPATLVQPVGSPLSLECTVEGTSNPNLYWYRQAAGRGLQLLFYSVGIGQISSEVPQNLSASRPQDRQFILSSKKLLLSDSGFYLCAWIPGGNYGYTFGSGTRLTVV.

The chain carries TRBV5-1 and TRBJ2-1, with 15 nucleotides matching TRBD2. The CDR3 runs to 19 residues. The V and J ends lost 4 bases and 2 bases, in that order; junction bases with no gene match: 10. Germline CDR1 SGHRS, CDR2 YFSETQ. The CDR3 bases are TGCGCCAGCAGCCAAGGACTAGCGGGAGGGGGGGCGGCCTACAATGAGCAGTTCTTC. Residues: CASSQGLAGGGAAYNEQFF.

J is TRBJ1-2 and V is TRBV7-2, with 7 bases aligning to TRBD1. The CDR3 covers 18 residues. Germline V CDR1 and CDR2: SGHTA, FQGNSA. Losses at the gene ends were 1 base for V and 7 bases for J; bases not matched to a gene: 18. In DNA, the CDR3 is TGTGCCAGCAGCTTAGTAGGGGGGCAGACAGGGCTCCCCTTTGGCTACACCTTC. This codes for CASSLVGGQTGLPFGYTF.

This clone was found a few times. The rearrangement joins TRBV5-1 to TRBJ2-1; 9 nucleotides match TRBD1. The CDR3 is 16 residues long. CDR1 and CDR2 (germline): SGHRS, YFSETQ. V trimming: 4 bases; J trimming: 2 bases; junction bases outside the gene matches: 7. The CDR3 DNA reads as TGCGCCAGCAGCGCCGAACAGGGGGCCGCCTACAATGAGCAGTTCTTC. Translated: CASSAEQGAAYNEQFF.

This clone was seen a single time. The chain uses TRBV18 and TRBJ2-7; D not resolved. Germline V gene lookup returns CDR1 KGHSH and CDR2 LQKENI. V was clipped by 0 bases and J by 4 bases, with 7 bases between them. The CDR3 is made up of 13 amino acids. DNA of the CDR3: TGTGCCAGCTCACCACCGAGAGTTTACGAGCAGTACTTC. Protein sequence: CASSPPRVYEQYF.

The CDR3 reads CASSSYRGPIQGEQFF. The CDR3 bases are TGTGCCAGCAGCTCGTACAGGGGGCCGATTCAGGGTGAGCAGTTCTTC. The chain employs TRBV11-2 and TRBJ2-1; 9 nucleotides agree with TRBD1. Germline V lookup: CDR1 SGHAT, CDR2 FQNNGV. J lost 9 bases, V lost 4 bases, and 13 bases had no gene match. CDR3 length equals 16 residues.

This clone was observed a single time. The V call is TRBV5-1, the J call TRBJ2-1; TRBD1 agrees at 9 bases. This CDR3 is built from 17 residues. The J segment lost 9 bases and the V segment lost 0 bases, leaving 13 bases of the junction unmatched. Germline assignment: CDR1 SGHRS and CDR2 YFSETQ. CDR3 sequence reads: CASSLAPTGQGEGEQFF. CDR3 DNA sequence: TGCGCCAGCAGCTTGGCACCGACGGGACAGGGTGAGGGTGAGCAGTTCTTC.

Here the CDR3 DNA reads TGTGCCAGCTCACTTAACAGGGGCGAGAATGAAAAACTGTTTTTT. Protein product: CASSLNRGENEKLFF. V is TRBV18 and J is TRBJ1-4, with 7 bases aligning to TRBD1. The germline V gene has CDR1 KGHSH and CDR2 LQKENI. V shed 4 bases and J 5 bases; nucleotides not matched to a gene: 7. This CDR3 has 15 amino acids.